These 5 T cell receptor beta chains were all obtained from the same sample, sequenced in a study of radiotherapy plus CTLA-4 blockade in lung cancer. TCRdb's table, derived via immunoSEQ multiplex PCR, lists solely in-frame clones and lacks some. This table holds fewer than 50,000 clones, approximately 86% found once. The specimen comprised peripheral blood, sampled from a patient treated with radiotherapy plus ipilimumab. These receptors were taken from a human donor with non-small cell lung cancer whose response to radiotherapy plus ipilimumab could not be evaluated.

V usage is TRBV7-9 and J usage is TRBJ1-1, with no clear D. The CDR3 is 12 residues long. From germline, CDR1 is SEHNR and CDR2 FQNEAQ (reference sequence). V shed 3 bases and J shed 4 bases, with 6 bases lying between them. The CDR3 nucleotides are TGTGCCAGCAGCTTGGGCCCCACTGAAGCTTTCTTT. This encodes CASSLGPTEAFF.

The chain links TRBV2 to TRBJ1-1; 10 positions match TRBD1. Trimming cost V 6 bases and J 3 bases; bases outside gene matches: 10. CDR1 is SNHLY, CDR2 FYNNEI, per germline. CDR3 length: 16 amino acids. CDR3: CASRKTGGASYTEAFF. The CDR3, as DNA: TGTGCCAGCAGAAAGACAGGGGGCGCGAGTTACACTGAAGCTTTCTTT.

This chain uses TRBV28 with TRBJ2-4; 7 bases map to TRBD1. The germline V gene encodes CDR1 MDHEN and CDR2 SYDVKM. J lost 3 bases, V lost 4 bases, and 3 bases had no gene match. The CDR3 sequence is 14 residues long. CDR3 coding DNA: TGTGCCAGCAGTTACGGACAGGTCAAAAACATTCAGTACTTC. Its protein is CASSYGQVKNIQYF.

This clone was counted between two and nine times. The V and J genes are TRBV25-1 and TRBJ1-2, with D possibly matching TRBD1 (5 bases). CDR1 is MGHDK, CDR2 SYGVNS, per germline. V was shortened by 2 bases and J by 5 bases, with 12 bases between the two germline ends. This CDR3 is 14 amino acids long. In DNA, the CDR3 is TGTGCCAGCAGTGAAGGCTCAGGGTTTTATGGCTACACCTTC. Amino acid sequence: CASSEGSGFYGYTF.

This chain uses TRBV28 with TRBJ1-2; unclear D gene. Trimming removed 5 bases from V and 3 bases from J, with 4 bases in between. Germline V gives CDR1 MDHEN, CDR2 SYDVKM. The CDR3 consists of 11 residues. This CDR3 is CASSPHYGYTF. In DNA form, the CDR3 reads TGTGCCAGCAGTCCTCACTATGGCTACACCTTC.